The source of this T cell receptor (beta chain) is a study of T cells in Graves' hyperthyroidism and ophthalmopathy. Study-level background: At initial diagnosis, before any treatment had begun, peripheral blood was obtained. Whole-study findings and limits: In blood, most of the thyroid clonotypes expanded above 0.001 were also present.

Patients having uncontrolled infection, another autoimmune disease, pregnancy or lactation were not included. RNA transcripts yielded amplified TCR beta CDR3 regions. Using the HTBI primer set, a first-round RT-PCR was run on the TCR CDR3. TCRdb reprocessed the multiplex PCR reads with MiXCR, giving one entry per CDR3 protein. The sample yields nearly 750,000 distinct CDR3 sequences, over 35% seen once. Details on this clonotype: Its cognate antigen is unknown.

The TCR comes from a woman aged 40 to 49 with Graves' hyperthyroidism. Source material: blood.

This CDR3 reads CATSDDSLTGNTGELFF. The CDR3 nucleotides are TGTGCCACCAGTGATGATAGCCTGACAGGGAACACCGGGGAGCTGTTTTTT. The chain has TRBV24-1 and TRBJ2-2; possible D gene TRBD1, 6 bases. There are 17 residues in the CDR3. Looked up from germline, CDR1 is KGHDR and CDR2 is SFDVKD. V gave up 3 bases and J gave up 1 base, with 14 bases separating them.